This T cell receptor (beta chain) was sequenced during a study of blood T cell repertoires in COVID-19. Looking at the study overall: Both acute and convalescent COVID-19 samples were obtained from the United States, Italy and Spain. The analysed material was cDNA or gDNA that came from T cells, B-cell-depleted T cells, or PBMCs.

CDR1 and CDR2 from the germline V gene are SGHTA and FQGNSA. The CDR3 runs 15 residues. V lost 5 bases to trimming and J lost 4 bases; unmatched junction nucleotides: 7. Produced via immunoSEQ multiplex PCR; TCRdb's table is partial and in-frame only. Here the sample spans about 160,000 clones, about 92% being singletons. V and J are TRBV7-2 and TRBJ1-4, with TRBD1 identical over 7 bases. The sequenced sample consisted of peripheral blood. The receptor was derived from a young man with COVID-19, enrolled during active disease. CDR3 nucleotides: TGTGCCAGCAGCCATGGACAGGTCCATAATGAAAAACTGTTTTTT. Its protein is CASSHGQVHNEKLFF.